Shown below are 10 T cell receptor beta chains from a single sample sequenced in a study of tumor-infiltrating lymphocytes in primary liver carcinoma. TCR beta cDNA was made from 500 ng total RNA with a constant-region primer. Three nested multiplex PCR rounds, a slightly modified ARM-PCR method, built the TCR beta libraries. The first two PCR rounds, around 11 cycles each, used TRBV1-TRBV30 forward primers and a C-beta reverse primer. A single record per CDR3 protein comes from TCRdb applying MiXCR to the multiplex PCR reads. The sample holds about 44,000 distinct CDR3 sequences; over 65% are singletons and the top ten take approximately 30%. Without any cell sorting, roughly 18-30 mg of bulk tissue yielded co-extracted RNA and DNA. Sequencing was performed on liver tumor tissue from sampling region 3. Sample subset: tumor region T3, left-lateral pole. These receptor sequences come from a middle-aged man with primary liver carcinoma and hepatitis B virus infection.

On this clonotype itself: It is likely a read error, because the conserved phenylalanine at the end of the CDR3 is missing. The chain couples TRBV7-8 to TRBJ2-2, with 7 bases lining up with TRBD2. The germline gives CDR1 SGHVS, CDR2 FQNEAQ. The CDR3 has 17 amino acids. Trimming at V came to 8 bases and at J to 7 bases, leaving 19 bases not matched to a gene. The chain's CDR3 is CASGSLASGGRGGELFL. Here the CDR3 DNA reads TGTGCCAGCGGCTCCCTTGCCAGCGGAGGGAGGGGCGGGGAGCTGTTTCTT.

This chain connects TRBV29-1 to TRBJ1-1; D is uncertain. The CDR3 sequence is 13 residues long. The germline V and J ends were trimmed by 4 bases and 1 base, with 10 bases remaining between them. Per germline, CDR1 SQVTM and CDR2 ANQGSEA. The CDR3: CSVVHTSNTEAFF. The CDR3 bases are TGCAGCGTTGTACACACTTCGAACACTGAAGCTTTCTTT.

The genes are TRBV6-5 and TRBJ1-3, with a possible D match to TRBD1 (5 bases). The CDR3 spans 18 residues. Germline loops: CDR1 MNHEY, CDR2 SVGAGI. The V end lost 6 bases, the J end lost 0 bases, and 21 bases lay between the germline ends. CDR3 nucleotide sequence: TGTGCCAGCAGGAGGGGCGACAAGGTATCCCCCTCTGGAAACACCATATATTTT. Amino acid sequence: CASRRGDKVSPSGNTIYF.

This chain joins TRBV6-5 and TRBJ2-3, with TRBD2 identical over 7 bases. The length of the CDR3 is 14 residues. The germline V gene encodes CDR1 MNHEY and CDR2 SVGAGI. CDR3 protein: CVSSYDGRTDTQYF. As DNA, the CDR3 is TGTGTTAGCAGTTACGACGGGAGGACAGATACGCAGTATTTT.

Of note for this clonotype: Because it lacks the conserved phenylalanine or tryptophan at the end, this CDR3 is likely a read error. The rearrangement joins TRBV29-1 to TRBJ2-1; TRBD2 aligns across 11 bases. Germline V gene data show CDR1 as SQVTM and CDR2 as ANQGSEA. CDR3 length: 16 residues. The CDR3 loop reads CIVELLTSGTYNEQFL. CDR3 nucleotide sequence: TGCATCGTTGAACTCCTGACTAGCGGGACCTACAATGAGCAGTTCCTC.

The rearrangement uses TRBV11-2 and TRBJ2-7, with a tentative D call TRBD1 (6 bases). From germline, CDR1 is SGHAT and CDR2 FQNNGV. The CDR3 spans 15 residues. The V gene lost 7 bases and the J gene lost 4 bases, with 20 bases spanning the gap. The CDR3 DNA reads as TGTGCCAGCAACCAATATTCGAGAGGGGGTTACGAGCAGTACTTC. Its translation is CASNQYSRGGYEQYF.

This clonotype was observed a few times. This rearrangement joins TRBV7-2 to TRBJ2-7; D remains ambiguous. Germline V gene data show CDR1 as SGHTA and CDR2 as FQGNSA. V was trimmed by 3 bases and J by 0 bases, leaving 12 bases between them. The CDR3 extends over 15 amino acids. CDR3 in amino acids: CASSLGQQLSYEQYF. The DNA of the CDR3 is TGTGCCAGCAGCTTGGGCCAGCAGCTCTCCTACGAGCAGTACTTC.

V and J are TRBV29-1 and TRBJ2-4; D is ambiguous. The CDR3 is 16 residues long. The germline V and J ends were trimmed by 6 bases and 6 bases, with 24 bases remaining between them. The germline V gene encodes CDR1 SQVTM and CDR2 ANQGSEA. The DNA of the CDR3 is TGCAGCGTCCGAGTGACATGGAGATACTTTGGAAACATTCAGTACTTC. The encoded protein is CSVRVTWRYFGNIQYF. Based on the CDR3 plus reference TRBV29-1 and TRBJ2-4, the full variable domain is SAVISQKPSRDICQRGTSLTIQCQVDSQVTMMFWYRQQPGQSLTLIATANQGSEATYESGFVIDKFPISRPNLTFSTLTVSNMSPEDSSIYLCSVRVTWRYFGNIQYFGAGTRLSVL.

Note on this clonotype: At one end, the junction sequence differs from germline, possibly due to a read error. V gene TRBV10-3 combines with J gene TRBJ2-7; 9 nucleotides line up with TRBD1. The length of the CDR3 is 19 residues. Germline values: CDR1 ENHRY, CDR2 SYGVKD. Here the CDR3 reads CTISEFPLQTGTGNYEQCF. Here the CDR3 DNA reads TGTACCATCAGTGAGTTCCCCCTCCAGACCGGGACAGGGAACTACGAGCAGTGCTTC.

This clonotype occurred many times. Written as DNA, the CDR3 is TGTGCCAGCAGCTTCTCGGGAGGGAGCTCCTACGAGCAGTACTTC. This encodes CASSFSGGSSYEQYF. The J gene is TRBJ2-7, the V gene TRBV7-9, with 8 bases identical to TRBD2. Looked up from germline, CDR1 is SEHNR and CDR2 is FQNEAQ (reference sequence). V lost 3 bases to trimming and J lost 0 bases; unmatched junction nucleotides: 4. The CDR3 has 15 residues.